This T cell receptor beta chain comes out of a study of T cells after yellow fever vaccination. A process of 5'RACE template switching, which added a universal primer site and UMIs, was used to make TCR cDNA. TCRdb recomputed calls from the 5' RACE reads with MiXCR, one row per CDR3 protein. The sample comprises 620,000 or so distinct CDR3 sequences, around a sixth of which are singletons, and around a sixth rests with the top ten. To note about this clonotype: Its specificity is unknown. One junction end disagrees with the germline gene, perhaps due to a read error.

Germline values: CDR1 KGHSH, CDR2 LQKENI. The CDR3 is 14 residues long. General observations from the study: Abundant clonotypes from the bulk population could get into FACS-sorted repertoires as contaminants.

The chain carries TRBV18 and TRBJ1-1; D is uncertain. Source: PBMCs, taken less than 6 days after the first yellow fever vaccination. The TCR was taken from a man between 18 and 35 years old who received the YFV17D yellow fever vaccine. CDR3 region: CASLSISQNPEAFF. The CDR3 DNA is TGTGCCAGCTTATCCATTAGCCAGAACCCTGAAGCTTTCTTT.